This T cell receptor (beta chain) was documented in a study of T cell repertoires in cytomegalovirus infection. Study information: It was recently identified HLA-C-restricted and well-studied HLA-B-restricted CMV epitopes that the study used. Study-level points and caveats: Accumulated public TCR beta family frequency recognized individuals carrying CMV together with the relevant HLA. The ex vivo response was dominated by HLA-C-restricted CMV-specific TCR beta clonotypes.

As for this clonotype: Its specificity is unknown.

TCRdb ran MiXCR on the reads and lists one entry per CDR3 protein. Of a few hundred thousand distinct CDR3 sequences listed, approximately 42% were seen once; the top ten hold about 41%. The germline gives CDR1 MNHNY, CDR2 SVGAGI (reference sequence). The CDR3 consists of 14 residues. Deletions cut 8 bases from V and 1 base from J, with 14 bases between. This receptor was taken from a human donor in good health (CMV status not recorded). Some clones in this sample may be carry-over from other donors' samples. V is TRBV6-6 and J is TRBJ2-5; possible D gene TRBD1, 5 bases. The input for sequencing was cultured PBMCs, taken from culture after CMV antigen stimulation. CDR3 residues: CASQKITGQETQYF. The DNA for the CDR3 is TGTGCCAGCCAGAAGATCACAGGCCAAGAGACCCAGTACTTC.